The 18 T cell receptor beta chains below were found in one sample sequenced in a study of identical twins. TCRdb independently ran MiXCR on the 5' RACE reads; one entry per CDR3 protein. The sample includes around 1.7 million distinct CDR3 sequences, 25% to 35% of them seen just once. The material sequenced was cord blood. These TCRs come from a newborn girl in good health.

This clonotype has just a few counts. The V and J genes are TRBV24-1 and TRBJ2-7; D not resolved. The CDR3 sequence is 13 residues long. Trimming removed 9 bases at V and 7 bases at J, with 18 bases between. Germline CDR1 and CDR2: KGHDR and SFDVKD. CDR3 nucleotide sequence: TGTGCCACCGGAAATTCCGCCACTAATGAGCAGTACTTC. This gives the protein CATGNSATNEQYF.

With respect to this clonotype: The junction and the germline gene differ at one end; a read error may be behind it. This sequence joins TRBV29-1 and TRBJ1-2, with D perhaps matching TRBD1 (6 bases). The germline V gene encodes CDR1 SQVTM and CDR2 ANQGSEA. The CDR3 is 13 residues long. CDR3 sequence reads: CSVEEGARYGYIF. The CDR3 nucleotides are TGCAGCGTTGAAGAGGGGGCGAGGTATGGCTACATCTTC.

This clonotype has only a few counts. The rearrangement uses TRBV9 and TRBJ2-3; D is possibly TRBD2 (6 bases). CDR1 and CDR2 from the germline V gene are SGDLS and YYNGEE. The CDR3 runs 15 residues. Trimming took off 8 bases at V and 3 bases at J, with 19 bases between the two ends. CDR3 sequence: CASSISGGKTDTQYF. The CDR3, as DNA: TGTGCCAGTTCGATAAGTGGAGGGAAGACAGATACGCAGTATTTT.

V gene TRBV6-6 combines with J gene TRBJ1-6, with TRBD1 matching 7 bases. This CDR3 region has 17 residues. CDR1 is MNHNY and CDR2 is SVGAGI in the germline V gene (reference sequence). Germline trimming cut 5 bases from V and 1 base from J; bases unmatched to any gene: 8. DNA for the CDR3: TGTGCCAGCAGTCCCCGACCGACAGGGTCCTATAATTCACCCCTCCACTTT. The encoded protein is CASSPRPTGSYNSPLHF.

CDR3 residues: CSAGRVGQGRGEQYF. The CDR3 region has the DNA TGCAGTGCCGGCCGGGTGGGACAGGGAAGGGGCGAGCAGTACTTC. The chain combines TRBV20-1 with TRBJ2-7; 9 positions match TRBD1. The junction had 15 bases not matched to a gene; V was cut back by 6 bases and J by 6 bases. Germline-derived CDR1 and CDR2 are DFQATT and SNEGSKA (reference sequence). CDR3 length: 15 amino acids.

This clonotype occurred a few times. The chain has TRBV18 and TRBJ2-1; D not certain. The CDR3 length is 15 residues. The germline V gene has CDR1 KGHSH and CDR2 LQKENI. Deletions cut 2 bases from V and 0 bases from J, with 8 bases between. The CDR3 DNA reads TGTGCCAGCTCACCAACCCAGGCCTCCTACAATGAGCAGTTCTTC. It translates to CASSPTQASYNEQFF. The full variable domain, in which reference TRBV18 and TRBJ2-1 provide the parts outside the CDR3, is NAGVMQNPRHLVRRRGQEARLRCSPMKGHSHVYWYRQLPEEGLKFMVYLQKENIIDESGMPKERFSAEFPKEGPSILRIQQVVRGDSAAYFCASSPTQASYNEQFFGPGTRLTVL.

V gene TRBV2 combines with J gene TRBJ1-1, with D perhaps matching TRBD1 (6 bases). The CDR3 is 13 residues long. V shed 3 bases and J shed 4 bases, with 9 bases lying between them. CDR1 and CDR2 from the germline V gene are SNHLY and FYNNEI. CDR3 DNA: TGTGCCAGCAGTGACGACAGGATCACTGAAGCTTTCTTT. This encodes CASSDDRITEAFF.

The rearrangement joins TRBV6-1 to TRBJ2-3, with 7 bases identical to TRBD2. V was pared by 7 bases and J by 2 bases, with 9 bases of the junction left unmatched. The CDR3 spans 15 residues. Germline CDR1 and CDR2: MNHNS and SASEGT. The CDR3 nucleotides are TGTGCCAGCAAGGATGTGGGGAGGGCCACAGATACGCAGTATTTT. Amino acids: CASKDVGRATDTQYF.

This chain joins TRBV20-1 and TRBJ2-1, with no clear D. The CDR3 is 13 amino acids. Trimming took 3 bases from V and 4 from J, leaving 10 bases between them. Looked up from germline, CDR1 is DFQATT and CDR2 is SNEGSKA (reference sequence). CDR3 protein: CSASLDSYNEQFF. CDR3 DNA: TGCAGTGCTAGCCTTGACTCTTACAATGAGCAGTTCTTC.

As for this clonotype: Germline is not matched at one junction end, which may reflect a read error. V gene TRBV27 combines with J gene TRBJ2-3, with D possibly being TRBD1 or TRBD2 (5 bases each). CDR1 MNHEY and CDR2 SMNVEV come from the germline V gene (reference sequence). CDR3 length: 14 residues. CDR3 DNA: TGTGCCAGCAGTATCAGTGCTAGCACAGGTACGCAGTATTTT. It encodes CASSISASTGTQYF.

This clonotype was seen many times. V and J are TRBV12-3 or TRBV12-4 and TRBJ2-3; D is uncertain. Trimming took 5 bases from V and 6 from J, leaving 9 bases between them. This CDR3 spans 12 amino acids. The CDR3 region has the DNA TGTGCCAGCAGTCCCAACCGGGATACGCAGTATTTT. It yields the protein CASSPNRDTQYF.

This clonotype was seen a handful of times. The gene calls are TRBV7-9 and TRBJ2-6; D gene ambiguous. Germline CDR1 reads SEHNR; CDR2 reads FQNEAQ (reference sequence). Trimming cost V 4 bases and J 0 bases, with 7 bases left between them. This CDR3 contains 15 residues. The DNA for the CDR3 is TGTGCCAGCAGCTCAACATCCTCTGGGGCCAACGTCCTGACTTTC. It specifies CASSSTSSGANVLTF.

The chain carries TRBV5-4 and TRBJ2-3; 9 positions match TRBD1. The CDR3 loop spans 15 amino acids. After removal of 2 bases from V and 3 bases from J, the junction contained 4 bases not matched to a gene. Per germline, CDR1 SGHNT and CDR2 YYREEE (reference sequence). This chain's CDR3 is CASSLQGAVTDTQYF. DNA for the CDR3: TGTGCCAGCAGCTTACAGGGGGCCGTAACAGATACGCAGTATTTT.

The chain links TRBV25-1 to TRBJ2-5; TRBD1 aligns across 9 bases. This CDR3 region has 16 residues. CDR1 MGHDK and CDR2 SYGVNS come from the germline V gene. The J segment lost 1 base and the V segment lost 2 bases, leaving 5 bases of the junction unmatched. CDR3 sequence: CASSETGTGSQETQYF. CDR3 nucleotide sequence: TGTGCCAGCAGTGAAACCGGGACAGGGAGCCAAGAGACCCAGTACTTC.

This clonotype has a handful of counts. Here the CDR3 DNA reads TGCAGTGCTAGAGGCTGCTGCACAGATACGCAGTATTTT. It specifies CSARGCCTDTQYF. J is TRBJ2-3 and V is TRBV20-1; no definite D call. The CDR3 covers 13 residues. V was trimmed by 1 base and J by 1 base, leaving 6 bases between them. Germline lookup yields CDR1 DFQATT and CDR2 SNEGSKA (reference sequence).

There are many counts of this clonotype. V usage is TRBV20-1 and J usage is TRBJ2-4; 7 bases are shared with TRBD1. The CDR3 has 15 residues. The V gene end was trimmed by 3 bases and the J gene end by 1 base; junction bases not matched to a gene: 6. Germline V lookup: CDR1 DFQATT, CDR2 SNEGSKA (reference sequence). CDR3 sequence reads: CSASIQQGAKNIQYF. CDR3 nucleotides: TGCAGTGCTAGTATTCAACAGGGGGCCAAAAACATTCAGTACTTC.

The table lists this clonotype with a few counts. CDR3 sequence reads: CASVRGSGTYEQYF. CDR3 coding DNA: TGTGCCAGCGTCCGTGGTAGCGGGACCTACGAGCAGTACTTC. The chain carries TRBV6-6 and TRBJ2-7, with TRBD2 matching over 8 bases. CDR1 MNHNY and CDR2 SVGAGI come from the germline V gene (reference sequence). This CDR3 comprises 14 residues. Trimming removed 8 bases from V and 2 bases from J; junction bases left unmatched: 8.

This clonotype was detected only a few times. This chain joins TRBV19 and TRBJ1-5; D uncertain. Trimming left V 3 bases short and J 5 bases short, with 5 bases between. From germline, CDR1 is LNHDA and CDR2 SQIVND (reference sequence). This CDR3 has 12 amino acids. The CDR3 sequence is CASSISDQPQHF. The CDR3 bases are TGTGCCAGTAGTATTTCGGATCAGCCCCAGCATTTT.